The T cell receptor beta chain under discussion was sequenced for a study of blood T cell repertoires in COVID-19. This CDR3 is 16 amino acids long. The V segment lost 2 bases and the J segment 4 bases; nucleotides outside the gene matches: 8. CDR1 and CDR2 (germline): SGHRS, YFSETQ. TCRdb's table, derived via immunoSEQ multiplex PCR, lists solely in-frame clones and lacks some. The sample has some 160,000 clones; 80% to 90% are singletons. The chain links TRBV5-1 to TRBJ2-2, with 7 nucleotides matching TRBD1. Sequenced: peripheral blood. The receptor's source is a woman older than 75 with acute or convalescent COVID-19. The CDR3 nucleotides read TGCGCCAGCAGCTTTATTCTAGGGGGCAGCACCGGGGAGCTGTTTTTT. It encodes CASSFILGGSTGELFF.